The 28 T cell receptor beta chains below all came from one sample that was sequenced in a study of cytomegalovirus exposure and HLA in healthy donors. PCR primers comprised 60 Vbeta and 13 Jbeta primers. Sequenced by immunoSEQ multiplex PCR; TCRdb stores in-frame clones only, minus some. The sample lists about 160,000 clones; roughly 88% were seen once. Sequencing was done on a sample of PBMCs. The source of these receptors is a man between 45 and 60 years old in good health and CMV-seropositive.

V is TRBV7-9 and J is TRBJ2-7, with D possibly matching TRBD1 (7 bases). Germline CDR1 is SEHNR and CDR2 is FQNEAQ (reference sequence). The CDR3 totals 15 residues. V shed 2 bases and J shed 0 bases, with 11 bases lying between them. CDR3 nucleotide sequence: TGTGCCAGCAGCTTACAGGGGGGCAGCTCCTACGAGCAGTACTTC. Its protein is CASSLQGGSSYEQYF.

The chain recombines TRBV5-1 with TRBJ1-2; D ambiguous. Deletions cut 0 bases from V and 2 bases from J, with 5 bases between. There are 13 residues in the CDR3. CDR1 and CDR2 (germline): SGHRS, YFSETQ. CDR3 protein: CASSLAENYGYTF. The CDR3 coding sequence is TGCGCCAGCAGCTTGGCAGAAAACTATGGCTACACCTTC.

The chain uses TRBV2 and TRBJ2-5; 12 bases fit TRBD2. Germline CDR1 reads SNHLY; CDR2 reads FYNNEI. CDR3 length: 17 residues. V dropped 8 bases and J dropped 5; count of bases not matched to a gene: 15. The CDR3 region has the DNA TGTGCCAGCTCGACTAGCGGGAGAGCTCAGCAAGCGGAGACCCAGTACTTC. It encodes CASSTSGRAQQAETQYF.

The V gene is TRBV6-1, the J gene TRBJ2-5; 13 nucleotides match TRBD2. CDR3 length: 16 amino acids. CDR1 and CDR2 from the germline V gene are MNHNS and SASEGT. V lost 2 bases, J lost 4 bases, and 4 bases stayed unmatched. Here the CDR3 reads CASSEQTSGGRETQYF. The CDR3 DNA reads as TGTGCCAGCAGTGAACAGACTAGCGGGGGGCGAGAGACCCAGTACTTC.

V is TRBV10-1 and J is TRBJ2-3, with D tentatively TRBD2 (6 bases). Germline V gene lookup returns CDR1 WNHNN and CDR2 SYGVQD (reference sequence). Trimming took 4 bases from V and 4 from J, leaving 12 bases between them. CDR3 length: 14 residues. The CDR3 DNA reads TGCGCCAGCAGTGGGACTACCCCCGCAGATACGCAGTATTTT. Residues: CASSGTTPADTQYF.

This clone was found a few times. The chain recombines TRBV7-9 with TRBJ1-2; 11 bases fit TRBD1. The ends lost 5 bases at V and 2 bases at J; junction bases unmatched: 7. Germline V gene sequence: CDR1 SEHNR, CDR2 FQNEAQ (reference sequence). The CDR3 spans 16 residues. This CDR3 reads CASSRVWDRGNYGYTF. CDR3 in DNA: TGTGCCAGCAGCAGGGTGTGGGACAGGGGGAACTATGGCTACACCTTC.

Worth noting for this clone: The germline gene is not matched at one end of the junction; a read error may be the cause. CDR3 protein: CASREAGTGFSGGYVYTF. The CDR3, as DNA: TGTGCCAGCAGAGAGGCCGGGACAGGGTTTTCGGGCGGCTATGTCTACACCTTC. The chain recombines TRBV2 with TRBJ1-2; TRBD1 matches at 9 bases. The CDR3 consists of 18 residues. Germline values: CDR1 SNHLY, CDR2 FYNNEI.

This clone was seen a single time. CDR3 nucleotides: TGTGCCAGCACCTATACTGGAAACACCATATATTTT. Translated, it gives CASTYTGNTIYF. This rearrangement joins TRBV11-2 to TRBJ1-3; no clear D. The germline gives CDR1 SGHAT, CDR2 FQNNGV. V was cut by 7 bases and J by 2 bases, with 6 bases left in between. The CDR3 covers 12 residues.

The rearrangement joins TRBV10-2 to TRBJ2-1, with TRBD1 as a possible D gene (6 bases). V was clipped by 5 bases and J by 5 bases, with 22 bases between them. This CDR3 has 17 amino acids. Per germline, CDR1 WSHSY and CDR2 SAAADI. The CDR3, as DNA: TGCGCCAGCAGTCCCTTAGGGGGTGGGATGGTGGACAATGAGCAGTTCTTC. It yields the protein CASSPLGGGMVDNEQFF.

The chain employs TRBV5-4 and TRBJ1-2; D remains ambiguous. Between the trimmed V and J ends, which lost 2 bases and 5 bases, there was a span of 10 bases. This CDR3 contains 13 residues. CDR1 SGHNT and CDR2 YYREEE come from the germline V gene (reference sequence). CDR3 in amino acids: CASSLERGYGYTF. CDR3 nucleotide sequence: TGTGCCAGCAGCTTAGAACGAGGGTATGGCTACACCTTC. The variable domain in full, with the rest retrieved from reference TRBV5-4 and TRBJ1-2, is ETGVTQSPTHLIKTRGQQVTLRCSSQSGHNTVSWYQQALGQGPQFIFQYYREEENGRGNFPPRFSGLQFPNYSSELNVNALELDDSALYLCASSLERGYGYTFGSGTRLTVV.

J is TRBJ2-1 and V is TRBV9, with a weak D call TRBD2 (6 bases). Germline V lookup: CDR1 SGDLS, CDR2 YYNGEE. This CDR3 comprises 17 residues. Trimming took 0 bases from V and 4 from J, leaving 17 bases between them. The CDR3 bases are TGTGCCAGCAGCGTAGCTATGGGTAGCGGTACTTACAATGAGCAGTTCTTC. Translating gives CASSVAMGSGTYNEQFF.

The sample holds a few counts of this clone. The chain combines TRBV5-1 with TRBJ2-2, with a weak D call TRBD1 (6 bases). The V gene lost 0 bases and the J gene lost 8 bases, with 14 bases spanning the gap. Per germline, CDR1 SGHRS and CDR2 YFSETQ. This CDR3 region has 15 residues. DNA of the CDR3: TGCGCCAGCAGCTTGGGGACAGTCAGCCAAGGGGAGCTGTTTTTT. Translation gives CASSLGTVSQGELFF.

This chain connects TRBV5-1 to TRBJ1-1; 7 bases map to TRBD1. V lost 0 bases and J lost 0; bases outside the gene matches: 2. The germline CDR1 and CDR2 sequences are SGHRS and YFSETQ. CDR3 length: 15 residues. As DNA, the CDR3 is TGCGCCAGCAGCTTGGGGGACAGCATGAACACTGAAGCTTTCTTT. It is translated as CASSLGDSMNTEAFF.

This chain connects TRBV7-9 to TRBJ2-5; D perhaps matches TRBD1 (6 bases). CDR1 is SEHNR and CDR2 is FQNEAQ in the germline V gene (reference sequence). Trimming stripped 4 bases from V and 1 base from J, with 10 bases between. This CDR3 spans 14 amino acids. CDR3 amino acids: CASSSYRVQETQYF. The CDR3 bases are TGTGCCAGCAGCTCCTACAGGGTCCAAGAGACCCAGTACTTC.

There are a few counts of this clone. This chain connects TRBV5-4 to TRBJ2-3, with TRBD2 matching over 12 bases. CDR3 length: 16 residues. From germline, CDR1 is SGHNT and CDR2 YYREEE (reference sequence). The V segment lost 2 bases and the J segment 7 bases; nucleotides outside the gene matches: 8. CDR3 residues: CASSLLAGGFRNTQYF. The CDR3 bases are TGTGCCAGCAGCTTACTAGCGGGGGGCTTCCGGAATACGCAGTATTTT.

J is TRBJ2-5 and V is TRBV30; tentative D call: TRBD1 (5 bases). CDR1 and CDR2 (germline): GTSNPN, SVGIG (reference sequence). The CDR3 sequence is 12 residues long. V lost 4 bases to trimming and J lost 5 bases, with 11 bases between them. The CDR3 nucleotides are TGTGCCTGGAACTCAGGGTCGGAGACCCAGTACTTC. Translated: CAWNSGSETQYF.

The CDR3 sequence: CASSQDIGGRAIEQYV. CDR3 DNA sequence: TGCGCCAGCAGCCAAGACATTGGCGGGAGGGCCATCGAGCAGTACGTC. This sequence joins TRBV4-1 and TRBJ2-7; TRBD2 agrees at 9 bases. Trimming at V came to 0 bases and at J to 6 bases, leaving 9 bases not matched to a gene. The CDR3 is 16 residues long. Germline V lookup: CDR1 MGHRA, CDR2 YSYEKL.

V gene TRBV6-6 combines with J gene TRBJ2-5; TRBD1 matches 7 bases. The CDR3 contains 13 residues. Germline CDR1 and CDR2: MNHNY and SVGAGI (reference sequence). V lost 6 bases, J lost 5 bases, and 6 bases stayed unmatched. The CDR3 bases are TGTGCCAGCAGACAACAGGGGTGGGAGACCCAGTACTTC. Its protein is CASRQQGWETQYF.

This clone was recorded only once. The chain carries TRBV19 and TRBJ1-1; 7 positions agree with TRBD1. Trimming removed 4 bases from V and 6 bases from J; junction bases left unmatched: 5. CDR3 size: 13 residues. The germline V gene encodes CDR1 LNHDA and CDR2 SQIVND (reference sequence). This CDR3 is CASSKTGNPEAFF. The CDR3 DNA reads TGTGCCAGTAGTAAGACAGGGAATCCTGAAGCTTTCTTT. The variable domain in full, with the rest retrieved from reference TRBV19 and TRBJ1-1, is DGGITQSPKYLFRKEGQNVTLSCEQNLNHDAMYWYRQDPGQGLRLIYYSQIVNDFQKGDIAEGYSVSREKKESFPLTVTSAQKNPTAFYLCASSKTGNPEAFFGQGTRLTVV.

The rearrangement uses TRBV7-8 and TRBJ1-1; no reliable D call. Trimming took 1 base from V and 8 from J, leaving 14 bases between them. Germline V gene lookup returns CDR1 SGHVS and CDR2 FQNEAQ. This CDR3 contains 14 residues. The CDR3 spells CASSLVRPEEEAFF. In DNA form, the CDR3 reads TGTGCCAGCAGCTTAGTGAGGCCCGAAGAAGAAGCTTTCTTT.

The V and J genes are TRBV25-1 and TRBJ1-1; D is possibly TRBD1 (5 bases). V was trimmed by 4 bases and J by 4 bases, leaving 13 bases between them. The germline gives CDR1 MGHDK, CDR2 SYGVNS. CDR3 length: 14 residues. CDR3 sequence: CASSGPGRVTEAFF. CDR3 coding DNA: TGTGCCAGCAGTGGCCCAGGGCGAGTCACTGAAGCTTTCTTT. Full variable domain (rest looked up from reference TRBV25-1 and TRBJ1-1): EADIYQTPRYLVIGTGKKITLECSQTMGHDKMYWYQQDPGMELHLIHYSYGVNSTEKGDLSSESTVSRIRTEHFPLTLESARPSHTSQYLCASSGPGRVTEAFFGQGTRLTVV.

This chain connects TRBV18 to TRBJ1-2; 8 bases align to TRBD1. With 3 bases clipped from V and 3 bases from J, the junction kept 6 bases outside the gene matches. The CDR3 sequence is 15 residues long. Looked up from germline, CDR1 is KGHSH and CDR2 is LQKENI. The CDR3 region has the DNA TGTGCCAGCTCACCCGCGGACAGGGTGGACTATGGCTACACCTTC. Translated, it gives CASSPADRVDYGYTF.

This clone has a single count. The chain links TRBV19 to TRBJ1-1; 10 bases fit TRBD1. Looked up from germline, CDR1 is LNHDA and CDR2 is SQIVND (reference sequence). This CDR3 has 14 residues. Unmatched junction bases numbered 4, after V lost 4 bases and J lost 5 bases. The CDR3 loop reads CASSSPGQGTEAFF. In nucleotides, the CDR3 is TGTGCCAGTAGTAGTCCGGGACAGGGGACTGAAGCTTTCTTT.

The chain has TRBV19 and TRBJ1-3, with D maybe TRBD1 (6 bases). This CDR3 region has 16 residues. Germline V lookup: CDR1 LNHDA, CDR2 SQIVND (reference sequence). Trimming shortened V by 3 bases and J by 2 bases, and 14 bases separated the two germline ends. The CDR3 DNA reads TGTGCCAGTAGTATTTCGAGCAGGGGAGCTGGAAACACCATATATTTT. Amino acids: CASSISSRGAGNTIYF.

V and J are TRBV6-1 and TRBJ2-5; 7 bases are shared with TRBD1. With V trimmed by 4 bases and J by 2 bases, 4 bases remained unmatched. The CDR3 is made up of 14 amino acids. Germline loops: CDR1 MNHNS, CDR2 SASEGT. Here the CDR3 reads CASSVGRGQETQYF. In DNA, the CDR3 is TGTGCCAGCAGTGTGGGCAGGGGGCAAGAGACCCAGTACTTC.

The J gene is TRBJ2-2, the V gene TRBV2; 8 bases map to TRBD1. From germline, CDR1 is SNHLY and CDR2 FYNNEI. Trimming cost V 6 bases and J 8 bases; bases outside gene matches: 5. The CDR3 length is 13 residues. The CDR3 bases are TGTGCCAGCAGGGACAGGGATGTTGGGGAGCTGTTTTTT. It is translated as CASRDRDVGELFF.

The V gene is TRBV2, the J gene TRBJ1-4; D is unresolved. V lost 4 bases to trimming and J lost 0 bases, with 9 bases between them. This CDR3 spans 15 amino acids. Germline-derived CDR1 and CDR2 are SNHLY and FYNNEI. CDR3 in amino acids: CASSGGTATNEKLFF. CDR3 bases: TGTGCCAGCAGTGGTGGCACAGCAACTAATGAAAAACTGTTTTTT.

This rearrangement joins TRBV27 to TRBJ2-5; TRBD2 might be the D (7 bases). Trimming removed 11 bases at V and 7 bases at J, with 20 bases between. Per the germline V gene, CDR1 is MNHEY and CDR2 is SMNVEV (reference sequence). The CDR3 spans 13 residues. CDR3 loop: CASWGGPVGTQYF. CDR3 in DNA: TGTGCCTCCTGGGGGGGCCCTGTGGGGACCCAGTACTTC.